The 30 T cell receptor beta chains below were found in one sample sequenced in a study of blood T cell repertoires in COVID-19. TCRdb's table, derived via immunoSEQ multiplex PCR, lists solely in-frame clones and lacks some. The sample lists 300,000 to 450,000 clones, more than 75% occurring once. The sequenced sample consisted of PBMCs or T cells enriched from blood (not recorded which). The receptors here all came from a woman in her late teens or twenties who had recovered from COVID-19.

CDR3 loop: CASSGTGGATYNEQFF. In nucleotides, the CDR3 is TGTGCCAGCTCAGGGACAGGGGGCGCGACCTACAATGAGCAGTTCTTC. This chain connects TRBV18 to TRBJ2-1, with 12 bases matching TRBD1. This CDR3 comprises 16 residues. Germline loops: CDR1 KGHSH, CDR2 LQKENI. Trimming took 5 bases from V and 2 from J; bases not matched to a gene: 4.

This chain connects TRBV27 to TRBJ2-2; maybe TRBD1 (5 bases). The CDR3 sequence is 15 residues long. V lost 8 bases to trimming and J lost 5 bases, with 18 bases between them. Germline CDR1 is MNHEY and CDR2 is SMNVEV (reference sequence). The CDR3 DNA is TGTGCCAGCTCGATGTACAGGAGAACAACCGGGGAGCTGTTTTTT. This translates into CASSMYRRTTGELFF.

V usage is TRBV2 and J usage is TRBJ2-1, with 10 bases fitting TRBD2. After removal of 10 bases from V and 9 bases from J, the junction contained 18 bases not matched to a gene. Looked up from germline, CDR1 is SNHLY and CDR2 is FYNNEI. The CDR3 has 16 amino acids. The CDR3 region is CATTGRSGGALSEQFF. The CDR3 DNA reads TGTGCCACCACAGGGAGGAGCGGGGGGGCTCTGAGTGAGCAGTTCTTC.

The chain has TRBV30 and TRBJ1-5; D remains unclear. This CDR3 region has 15 residues. With 5 bases removed from V and 10 bases from J, the gap between germline ends came to 24 bases. Germline V gene data show CDR1 as GTSNPN and CDR2 as SVGIG (reference sequence). The CDR3 reads CAWGVGDGRVSPQHF. The CDR3 DNA reads as TGTGCCTGGGGGGTAGGAGATGGGAGGGTCAGCCCCCAGCATTTT.

This rearrangement joins TRBV6-5 to TRBJ2-2, with D possibly matching TRBD2 (6 bases). With 7 bases removed from V and 6 bases from J, the gap between germline ends came to 18 bases. This CDR3 is built from 15 residues. Germline values: CDR1 MNHEY, CDR2 SVGAGI. In DNA, the CDR3 is TGTGCCAGCACCTCTAACGCGGCGGGATCCGGGGAGCTGTTTTTT. Its translation is CASTSNAAGSGELFF.

The chain uses TRBV28 and TRBJ1-2; the D gene is possibly TRBD1 (6 bases). Germline loops: CDR1 MDHEN, CDR2 SYDVKM. V was shortened by 6 bases and J by 5 bases, with 13 bases between the two germline ends. CDR3 size: 13 residues. CDR3: CASRGGGGYGYTF. The CDR3 nucleotides read TGTGCCAGCAGAGGGGGGGGTGGGTATGGCTACACCTTC.

The rearrangement joins TRBV7-9 to TRBJ1-1; 10 positions match TRBD1. CDR3 length: 16 amino acids. V lost 3 bases and J lost 1; bases outside the gene matches: 5. From germline, CDR1 is SEHNR and CDR2 FQNEAQ (reference sequence). The chain's CDR3 is CASSLTGGSANTEAFF. The CDR3 bases are TGTGCCAGCAGCTTGACAGGGGGCTCGGCGAACACTGAAGCTTTCTTT.

The chain is built from TRBV10-1 and TRBJ1-2; D perhaps matches TRBD1 (5 bases). This CDR3 has 13 residues. Germline assignment: CDR1 WNHNN and CDR2 SYGVQD (reference sequence). The V end lost 5 bases, the J end lost 8 bases, and 15 bases lay between the germline ends. CDR3 sequence reads: CASSSSRAGGYTF. The CDR3 nucleotides read TGCGCCAGCAGTTCGTCCAGGGCGGGAGGCTACACCTTC.

The chain recombines TRBV5-6 with TRBJ2-1; D possibly corresponds to TRBD1 (5 bases). The CDR3 is 16 amino acids. Trimming pared 5 bases from V and 7 bases from J, leaving 22 bases between. CDR1 SGHDT and CDR2 YYEEEE come from the germline V gene. CDR3 in amino acids: CASRKDTRIIQNEQFF. The CDR3 DNA follows: TGTGCCAGCAGGAAGGACACCCGAATTATACAGAATGAGCAGTTCTTC.

This clone was counted a few times. The chain is built from TRBV7-6 and TRBJ1-3; 9 bases are a match to TRBD1. This CDR3 has 21 residues. CDR1 is SGHVS, CDR2 FNYEAQ, per germline. After removal of 0 bases from V and 3 bases from J, the junction contained 18 bases not matched to a gene. CDR3 loop: CASSLATAGRRGQGVGNTIYF. For the CDR3, the DNA is TGTGCCAGCAGCTTAGCGACGGCCGGGAGGAGGGGACAGGGCGTTGGAAACACCATATATTTT. The full variable domain, with the rest looked up from reference TRBV7-6 and TRBJ1-3, is GAGVSQSPRYKVTKRGQDVALRCDPISGHVSLYWYRQALGQGPEFLTYFNYEAQQDKSGLPNDRFSAERPEGSISTLTIQRTEQRDSAMYRCASSLATAGRRGQGVGNTIYFGEGSWLTVV.

The chain is built from TRBV7-6 and TRBJ2-1, with 12 bases matching TRBD1. V gave up 5 bases and J gave up 4 bases; unmatched junction bases: 9. CDR1 and CDR2 (germline): SGHVS, FNYEAQ. The CDR3 contains 17 residues. Here the CDR3 DNA reads TGTGCCAGCAGCGATACCGGGACAGGGGGCTGGTACAATGAGCAGTTCTTC. Protein product: CASSDTGTGGWYNEQFF.

The chain is built from TRBV6-5 and TRBJ2-5, with 7 positions matching TRBD1. J gave up 10 bases and V 7 bases, and 15 bases lay outside the gene matches. The germline V gene has CDR1 MNHEY and CDR2 SVGAGI. This CDR3 has 14 amino acids. CDR3 nucleotides: TGTGCCAGCATTACCTCGGGACAGCTAGATTACCAGTACTTC. It is translated as CASITSGQLDYQYF.

The chain has TRBV19 and TRBJ1-2, with unresolved D. Germline V gene data show CDR1 as LNHDA and CDR2 as SQIVND (reference sequence). The CDR3 has 13 residues. V dropped 7 bases and J dropped 2 bases, with 11 bases sitting between them. DNA for the CDR3: TGTGCCAGTAACGGGGAAGACAACTATGGCTACACCTTC. As protein: CASNGEDNYGYTF. The entire variable domain, with the rest obtained from reference TRBV19 and TRBJ1-2, is as follows: DGGITQSPKYLFRKEGQNVTLSCEQNLNHDAMYWYRQDPGQGLRLIYYSQIVNDFQKGDIAEGYSVSREKKESFPLTVTSAQKNPTAFYLCASNGEDNYGYTFGSGTRLTVV.

CDR3 sequence reads: CASSYYTAGHNEKLFF. In DNA form, the CDR3 reads TGTGCCAGCAGTTACTACACAGCAGGGCATAATGAAAAACTGTTTTTT. This rearrangement joins TRBV6-5 to TRBJ1-4; D is possibly TRBD1 (5 bases). In germline, CDR1 is MNHEY, CDR2 SVGAGI. Trimming shortened V by 1 base and J by 4 bases, and 13 bases separated the two germline ends. The CDR3 is 16 amino acids.

This clone was seen a handful of times. The same CDR3 arises from other DNA sequences in this sample as well. The chain uses TRBV2 and TRBJ1-5, with 9 nucleotides matching TRBD1. Germline V gives CDR1 SNHLY, CDR2 FYNNEI. J was trimmed by 2 bases and V by 4 bases; bases with no gene match: 0. This CDR3 has 14 amino acids. The CDR3 DNA is TGTGCCAGCAGTGGGACAGGGGGCAATCAGCCCCAGCATTTT. Amino acid sequence: CASSGTGGNQPQHF.

J is TRBJ1-5 and V is TRBV3-1 (or the pseudogene TRBV3-2); 9 nucleotides match TRBD1. V gave up 3 bases and J gave up 1 base; unmatched junction bases: 4. The CDR3 loop spans 16 amino acids. Germline-derived CDR1 and CDR2 are LGHDT and YNNKEL (reference sequence). CDR3 loop: CASSQGQGLSNQPQHF. The CDR3 region has the DNA TGTGCCAGCAGCCAGGGACAGGGCTTAAGCAATCAGCCCCAGCATTTT.

The CDR3 DNA is TGTGCCAGCAGTCCAGGAACCTTTAACAATGAGCAGTTCTTC. It translates to CASSPGTFNNEQFF. The chain combines TRBV25-1 with TRBJ2-1; D remains ambiguous. The CDR3 consists of 14 residues. Germline V gives CDR1 MGHDK, CDR2 SYGVNS. The V end was cut by 5 bases, the J end by 5 bases, with 13 bases between.

This chain uses TRBV7-2 with TRBJ2-1, with 7 bases identical to TRBD1. The V segment lost 7 bases and the J segment 3 bases; nucleotides outside the gene matches: 9. Germline loops: CDR1 SGHTA, CDR2 FQGNSA. The CDR3 spans 15 residues. This CDR3 is CASKYGAGGYNEQFF. Here the CDR3 DNA reads TGTGCCAGCAAATATGGGGCAGGGGGCTACAATGAGCAGTTCTTC.

The rearrangement joins TRBV29-1 to TRBJ2-7; a possible D gene is TRBD2 (6 bases). This CDR3 region has 12 residues. From germline, CDR1 is SQVTM and CDR2 ANQGSEA. V dropped 5 bases and J dropped 3 bases, with 11 bases sitting between them. The CDR3 bases are TGCAGCGTTCAGAGGCGGGACTACGAGCAGTACTTC. This gives the protein CSVQRRDYEQYF.

This clone has more than one count but fewer than ten. V and J are TRBV4-2 and TRBJ2-7; TRBD1 matches at 9 bases. V shed 4 bases, J shed 1 base, and the junction held 2 bases outside the gene matches. CDR3 length: 14 amino acids. Per germline, CDR1 LGHNA and CDR2 YNFKEQ. DNA for the CDR3: TGTGCCAGCAGCCCCGGGACAGGGTCCTACGAGCAGTACTTC. This translates into CASSPGTGSYEQYF.

This chain joins TRBV27 and TRBJ2-5, with D perhaps matching TRBD1 (6 bases). CDR3 length: 14 amino acids. In germline, CDR1 is MNHEY, CDR2 SMNVEV (reference sequence). The V and J ends lost 5 bases and 5 bases respectively, with 15 bases between them. CDR3 nucleotide sequence: TGTGCCAGCAGTCTAAGGACAGCGGTGGAGACCCAGTACTTC. This translates into CASSLRTAVETQYF.

The chain uses TRBV7-9 and TRBJ2-7; TRBD1 matches 7 bases. The V and J ends lost 5 bases and 5 bases, in that order; junction bases with no gene match: 6. The CDR3 is made up of 13 amino acids. The germline V gene encodes CDR1 SEHNR and CDR2 FQNEAQ (reference sequence). The CDR3 is CASSPNQGDEQYF. The DNA for the CDR3 is TGTGCCAGCAGCCCTAACCAGGGGGACGAGCAGTACTTC.

The CDR3 protein is CASSERGGFHTDTQYF. CDR3 bases: TGTGCCAGCAGTGAACGGGGGGGCTTTCACACAGATACGCAGTATTTT. The chain combines TRBV2 with TRBJ2-3, with TRBD2 matching over 8 bases. Germline V lookup: CDR1 SNHLY, CDR2 FYNNEI. V was clipped by 2 bases and J by 2 bases; unmatched bases: 6. CDR3 length equals 16 residues.

V is TRBV10-3 and J is TRBJ1-3, with 8 bases that match TRBD1. The CDR3 totals 15 residues. Germline assignment: CDR1 ENHRY and CDR2 SYGVKD. With 2 bases clipped from V and 2 bases from J, the junction kept 2 bases outside the gene matches. The CDR3 region has the DNA TGTGCCATCAGTGAGGACAGGGGTACTGGAAACACCATATATTTT. Residues: CAISEDRGTGNTIYF.

CDR3 coding DNA: TGCAGCGTTGAGCAGAACTATGGCTACACCTTC. Its translation: CSVEQNYGYTF. This sequence joins TRBV29-1 and TRBJ1-2; no firm D call. The CDR3 has 11 residues. Germline CDR1 is SQVTM and CDR2 is ANQGSEA. V was clipped by 3 bases and J by 2 bases, with 4 bases between them.

The chain recombines TRBV4-2 with TRBJ1-4; possibly TRBD1 for D (5 bases). The V end was cut by 0 bases, the J end by 3 bases, with 11 bases between. The V gene's germline CDR1 is LGHNA and CDR2 YNFKEQ. The CDR3 loop spans 16 amino acids. The CDR3 loop reads CASSQDKGFSNEKLFF. Here the CDR3 DNA reads TGTGCCAGCAGCCAAGACAAGGGGTTCTCTAATGAAAAACTGTTTTTT.

This clone appeared a single time. V gene TRBV7-9 combines with J gene TRBJ2-5; 8 nucleotides agree with TRBD1. This CDR3 has 14 amino acids. The germline V gene encodes CDR1 SEHNR and CDR2 FQNEAQ (reference sequence). V gave up 4 bases and J gave up 2 bases; unmatched junction bases: 3. CDR3 coding DNA: TGTGCCAGCAGCTCGAGGACAGGGCAAGAGACCCAGTACTTC. Protein sequence: CASSSRTGQETQYF. Full variable domain (outside the CDR3, taken from reference TRBV7-9 and TRBJ2-5): DTGVSQNPRHKITKRGQNVTFRCDPISEHNRLYWYRQTLGQGPEFLTYFQNEAQLEKSRLLSDRFSAERPKGSFSTLEIQRTEQGDSAMYLCASSSRTGQETQYFGPGTRLLVL.

The rearrangement joins TRBV28 to TRBJ2-3, with a weak D call TRBD2 (6 bases). CDR3 length equals 13 residues. V gave up 8 bases and J gave up 3 bases, with 12 bases separating them. Germline V gives CDR1 MDHEN, CDR2 SYDVKM. CDR3 protein: CASSPGLTDTQYF. CDR3 DNA sequence: TGTGCCAGCTCGCCGGGACTGACAGATACGCAGTATTTT.

The CDR3 region has the DNA TGCGCCAGCAGCTTGGCGGACCGGGGAACTGAAGCTTTCTTT. Its protein is CASSLADRGTEAFF. V usage is TRBV5-1 and J usage is TRBJ1-1; D remains ambiguous. CDR1 is SGHRS and CDR2 is YFSETQ in the germline V gene. The germline V and J ends were trimmed by 0 bases and 5 bases, with 11 bases remaining between them. This CDR3 region has 14 residues. Variable domain in full (rest from reference TRBV5-1 and TRBJ1-1): KAGVTQTPRYLIKTRGQQVTLSCSPISGHRSVSWYQQTPGQGLQFLFEYFSETQRNKGNFPGRFSGRQFSNSRSEMNVSTLELGDSALYLCASSLADRGTEAFFGQGTRLTVV.

The chain links TRBV7-3 to TRBJ1-1; tentatively, D is TRBD1 (5 bases). Germline V lookup: CDR1 SGHTA, CDR2 FQGTGA. The CDR3 contains 14 residues. Trimming took off 5 bases at V and 7 bases at J, with 17 bases between the two ends. The DNA of the CDR3 is TGTGCCAGCAGCACCACAGGTTCGGAGGGTGAAGCTTTCTTT. Amino acid sequence: CASSTTGSEGEAFF.